This T cell receptor beta chain was recorded in a study of T cell repertoires in cytomegalovirus infection. At the level of the study: Peptides in the study included HLA-C-restricted and HLA-B-restricted CMV epitopes. Matching HLA type, along with CMV infection, was indicated by public TCR beta signatures.

A word on this clonotype: Its target is not known.

General study results and limits: Totalled public TCR beta family frequency picked out people who carried CMV plus the relevant HLA. Clonotype analysis showed dominance of the ex vivo response by HLA-C-restricted CMV-specific TCR beta clonotypes.

TCRdb re-called the reads through MiXCR, storing one row per CDR3 protein. The data hold about 89,000 distinct CDR3 sequences, with about 29% observed a single time. Germline-derived CDR1 and CDR2 are LGHDT and YNNKEL (reference sequence). V was shortened by 0 bases and J by 2 bases, with 14 bases between the two germline ends. CDR3 length: 16 amino acids. Specimen: CD8+ T cells from cultured PBMCs, collected from culture after CMV antigen stimulation. The chain recombines TRBV3-1 with TRBJ2-7; D is ambiguous. The receptor's source is a human donor in good health (CMV status not recorded). Some clones in this sample may be carry-over from other donors' samples. The CDR3 coding sequence is TGTGCCAGCAGCCAAGATCAAAGGACGGCGACCTACGAGCAGTACTTC. This codes for CASSQDQRTATYEQYF.